What follows are 29 T cell receptor beta chains derived from one specimen sequenced in a study of cytomegalovirus exposure and HLA in healthy donors. PCR employed 60 Vbeta and 13 Jbeta primers. Repertoires were generated with immunoSEQ multiplex PCR, while TCRdb's copy carries only in-frame clones and drops some. The sample lists 200,000 or so clones; approximately 81% were seen once. The sample consisted of PBMCs. The receptors originated from a boy aged 5-17 years in good health and CMV-seronegative.

V is TRBV7-2 and J is TRBJ1-5; D is unresolved. The CDR3 contains 13 residues. V was pared by 3 bases and J by 4 bases, with 7 bases between. Germline V gene data show CDR1 as SGHTA and CDR2 as FQGNSA. CDR3 DNA: TGTGCCAGCAGCTTCTTGGAGAATCAGCCCCAGCATTTT. Translating gives CASSFLENQPQHF.

V gene TRBV18 combines with J gene TRBJ2-7; possibly TRBD1 for D (6 bases). Looked up from germline, CDR1 is KGHSH and CDR2 is LQKENI. This CDR3 has 14 residues. V was shortened by 4 bases and J by 4 bases, with 14 bases between the two germline ends. CDR3 sequence reads: CASSLQGPRYEQYF. Written as DNA, the CDR3 is TGTGCCAGCTCACTACAGGGACCTAGGTACGAGCAGTACTTC. Drawing the rest from reference TRBV18 and TRBJ2-7, the complete variable domain is NAGVMQNPRHLVRRRGQEARLRCSPMKGHSHVYWYRQLPEEGLKFMVYLQKENIIDESGMPKERFSAEFPKEGPSILRIQQVVRGDSAAYFCASSLQGPRYEQYFGPGTRLTVT.

This clone has a single count. V is TRBV5-4 and J is TRBJ2-7; 9 bases fit TRBD2. Germline assignment: CDR1 SGHNT and CDR2 YYREEE (reference sequence). The CDR3 has 15 residues. After removal of 2 bases from V and 3 bases from J, the junction contained 6 bases not matched to a gene. CDR3 residues: CASSFSASGIYEQYF. The CDR3 nucleotides are TGTGCCAGCAGCTTTTCGGCTAGCGGGATCTACGAGCAGTACTTC.

The rearrangement links TRBV7-2 to TRBJ1-2, with 8 positions matching TRBD1. The junction had 4 bases not matched to a gene; V was cut back by 5 bases and J by 2 bases. The CDR3 loop spans 14 amino acids. Germline loops: CDR1 SGHTA, CDR2 FQGNSA. The CDR3 here is CASSPGQANYGYTF. The CDR3 nucleotides are TGTGCCAGCAGCCCGGGACAGGCCAACTATGGCTACACCTTC. Full variable domain (missing parts from reference TRBV7-2 and TRBJ1-2): GAGVSQSPSNKVTEKGKDVELRCDPISGHTALYWYRQSLGQGLEFLIYFQGNSAPDKSGLPSDRFSAERTGGSVSTLTIQRTQQEDSAVYLCASSPGQANYGYTFGSGTRLTVV.

V usage is TRBV19 and J usage is TRBJ1-2; D is possibly TRBD1 (6 bases). CDR1 is LNHDA, CDR2 SQIVND, per germline (reference sequence). Trimming shortened V by 10 bases and J by 8 bases, and 14 bases separated the two germline ends. CDR3 size: 11 residues. The DNA of the CDR3 is TGTGCCACACAGACGGGGGGCGGCTACACCTTC. It encodes CATQTGGGYTF.

The chain has TRBV7-6 and TRBJ2-2, with D tentatively TRBD2 (6 bases). CDR1 is SGHVS and CDR2 is FNYEAQ in the germline V gene. The V and J ends lost 1 base and 4 bases respectively, with 16 bases between them. The CDR3 is 17 amino acids. The CDR3 region is CASSLGGAGTSTGELFF. The CDR3 region has the DNA TGTGCCAGCAGCTTAGGTGGTGCGGGAACGAGCACCGGGGAGCTGTTTTTT.

This clone came up a few times. The chain employs TRBV29-1 and TRBJ1-2; D is ambiguous. This CDR3 comprises 13 residues. Germline lookup yields CDR1 SQVTM and CDR2 ANQGSEA. Deletions cut 3 bases from V and 4 bases from J, with 12 bases between. As DNA, the CDR3 is TGCAGCGTTGACGGCGGCCCCTTCTATGGCTACACCTTC. It specifies CSVDGGPFYGYTF.

This sequence joins TRBV28 and TRBJ1-4; D gene uncertain. Germline CDR1 reads MDHEN; CDR2 reads SYDVKM. V was clipped by 2 bases and J by 12 bases, with 10 bases between them. CDR3 length: 12 amino acids. CDR3 nucleotide sequence: TGTGCCAGCAGTTTAAACCCGGAGGAACTGTTTTTT. As protein: CASSLNPEELFF.

The CDR3 loop is CASSGGTSGPSSYNEQFF. The CDR3 DNA is TGTGCCAGCTCAGGAGGGACTAGCGGGCCTAGCTCCTACAATGAGCAGTTCTTC. The rearrangement uses TRBV5-8 and TRBJ2-1; 12 bases match TRBD2. In germline, CDR1 is SGHTS, CDR2 YDEGEE. This CDR3 comprises 18 residues. V was clipped by 7 bases and J by 0 bases; unmatched bases: 11.

The CDR3 nucleotides read TGCGCCAGCAGCCAAGAATCGAGCGCCGGTGAGCAGTTCTTC. This sequence encodes CASSQESSAGEQFF. The chain carries TRBV4-1 and TRBJ2-1; D remains ambiguous. V lost 0 bases and J 9 bases, leaving 12 bases between the germline ends. CDR3 size: 14 residues. Germline loops: CDR1 MGHRA, CDR2 YSYEKL.

The J gene is TRBJ1-5, the V gene TRBV30, with D possibly matching TRBD1 (5 bases). Germline loops: CDR1 GTSNPN, CDR2 SVGIG (reference sequence). CDR3 length equals 18 residues. V lost 5 bases to trimming and J lost 5 bases, with 28 bases between them. The chain's CDR3 is CAWSTYQNPGMVDQPQHF. CDR3 nucleotide sequence: TGTGCCTGGTCCACTTACCAAAACCCAGGGATGGTAGATCAGCCCCAGCATTTT.

The chain has TRBV27 and TRBJ2-4; TRBD2 is a possible D gene (5 bases). CDR1 and CDR2 (germline): MNHEY, SMNVEV (reference sequence). This CDR3 has 10 residues. The V end was cut by 9 bases, the J end by 8 bases, with 8 bases between. CDR3 sequence reads: CASGRDIQYF. In DNA, the CDR3 is TGTGCCAGTGGGAGAGACATTCAGTACTTC.

V is TRBV9 and J is TRBJ2-5; a weak D match, TRBD2 (6 bases). The germline V and J ends were trimmed by 1 base and 2 bases, with 12 bases remaining between them. CDR3 length: 15 residues. Looked up from germline, CDR1 is SGDLS and CDR2 is YYNGEE. The CDR3 protein is CASSVFGTEQETQYF. The CDR3 nucleotides read TGTGCCAGCAGCGTATTCGGGACTGAACAAGAGACCCAGTACTTC.

V usage is TRBV19 and J usage is TRBJ2-1, with 7 positions matching TRBD2. Looked up from germline, CDR1 is LNHDA and CDR2 is SQIVND (reference sequence). CDR3 length: 16 residues. V shed 4 bases and J 12 bases; nucleotides not matched to a gene: 18. The DNA of the CDR3 is TGTGCCAGTAGTACCTCTCAAATATCACTAGCGCAAGGGCAGTTCTTC. Its translation: CASSTSQISLAQGQFF.

The chain is built from TRBV6-1 and TRBJ2-4; 9 positions agree with TRBD2. With V trimmed by 2 bases and J by 7 bases, 9 bases remained unmatched. Germline CDR1 MNHNS, CDR2 SASEGT. The CDR3 extends over 16 amino acids. As DNA, the CDR3 is TGTGCCAGCAGTGAACCGGCTAGCGGGGCTAAGAACATTCAGTACTTC. It specifies CASSEPASGAKNIQYF.

The chain links TRBV27 to TRBJ2-7; perhaps TRBD1 as D (6 bases). Per the germline V gene, CDR1 is MNHEY and CDR2 is SMNVEV (reference sequence). V was shortened by 3 bases and J by 6 bases, with 12 bases between the two germline ends. This CDR3 has 13 residues. DNA for the CDR3: TGTGCCAGCAGTTTCTCAGGGGTGGGCGAGCAGTACTTC. Amino acids: CASSFSGVGEQYF.

The rearrangement uses TRBV18 and TRBJ1-1; D not certain. Looked up from germline, CDR1 is KGHSH and CDR2 is LQKENI. Trimming took 3 bases from V and 1 from J, leaving 9 bases between them. This CDR3 contains 14 residues. The CDR3 nucleotides read TGTGCCAGCTCACCGGCCATTCGGAACACTGAAGCTTTCTTT. Protein sequence: CASSPAIRNTEAFF.

V is TRBV7-3 and J is TRBJ2-7, with 11 bases identical to TRBD2. V shed 3 bases and J 6 bases; nucleotides not matched to a gene: 10. The CDR3 is made up of 16 amino acids. Germline values: CDR1 SGHTA, CDR2 FQGTGA. CDR3: CASSLLAGGRRSEQYF. The CDR3 DNA reads TGTGCCAGCAGCTTGCTAGCGGGAGGAAGGCGTAGCGAGCAGTACTTC.

This clone came up once. The CDR3 loop reads CASSLSGSTSGYTF. The DNA of the CDR3 is TGTGCCAGCAGTTTATCAGGGAGCACTTCGGGCTACACCTTC. The chain carries TRBV27 and TRBJ1-2; D unclear. Trimming stripped 0 bases from V and 8 bases from J, with 13 bases between. The CDR3 is made up of 14 amino acids. In germline, CDR1 is MNHEY, CDR2 SMNVEV (reference sequence).

The rearrangement uses TRBV2 and TRBJ2-1, with D maybe TRBD1 (6 bases). V gave up 3 bases and J gave up 7 bases, with 19 bases separating them. The CDR3 has 16 amino acids. The germline CDR1 and CDR2 sequences are SNHLY and FYNNEI. The CDR3 loop is CASSEVSGAGTNEQFF. CDR3 DNA sequence: TGTGCCAGCAGTGAGGTATCAGGGGCCGGTACAAATGAGCAGTTCTTC.

The J gene is TRBJ2-3, the V gene TRBV13, with a possible D match to TRBD1 (5 bases). The CDR3 has 16 residues. Germline V lookup: CDR1 PRHDT, CDR2 FYEKMQ (reference sequence). V was pared by 0 bases and J by 0 bases, with 10 bases between. The DNA for the CDR3 is TGTGCCAGCAGCTTAGGGACAGTTAATAGCACAGATACGCAGTATTTT. Translation: CASSLGTVNSTDTQYF.

V and J are TRBV27 and TRBJ2-4, with TRBD2 matching 9 bases. The ends lost 6 bases at V and 4 bases at J; junction bases unmatched: 10. Germline loops: CDR1 MNHEY, CDR2 SMNVEV (reference sequence). The CDR3 contains 16 residues. The DNA of the CDR3 is TGTGCCAGCAGATTCAGCCCGACTAGCGGAAAAAACATTCAGTACTTC. Its protein product is CASRFSPTSGKNIQYF.

This rearrangement joins TRBV5-1 to TRBJ1-2; 7 bases align to TRBD1. V shed 4 bases and J 7 bases; nucleotides not matched to a gene: 7. Germline loops: CDR1 SGHRS, CDR2 YFSETQ. The length of the CDR3 is 13 residues. CDR3 sequence (DNA): TGCGCCAGCAGCGAACAGGGGACTGGTGGCTACACCTTC. Its translation: CASSEQGTGGYTF.

The rearrangement joins TRBV30 to TRBJ2-1; 9 nucleotides align to TRBD2. The CDR3 is 16 residues long. Germline V CDR1 and CDR2: GTSNPN, SVGIG (reference sequence). After removal of 3 bases from V and 7 bases from J, the junction contained 13 bases not matched to a gene. The CDR3 reads CAWSETYAGGLNEQFF. The CDR3 coding sequence is TGTGCCTGGAGCGAAACCTATGCGGGGGGGCTGAATGAGCAGTTCTTC.

V and J are TRBV5-8 and TRBJ2-2; 7 positions agree with TRBD1. The CDR3 consists of 16 residues. Germline CDR1 reads SGHTS; CDR2 reads YDEGEE. Trimming took 4 bases from V and 4 from J; bases not matched to a gene: 10. Written as DNA, the CDR3 is TGTGCCAGCAGCCGTGGGGACAGTTGGAGCACCGGGGAGCTGTTTTTT. As protein: CASSRGDSWSTGELFF.

This chain uses TRBV6-6 with TRBJ1-1, with D maybe TRBD1 (5 bases). This CDR3 comprises 15 residues. Germline-derived CDR1 and CDR2 are MNHNY and SVGAGI (reference sequence). V lost 4 bases, J lost 0 bases, and 12 bases lay in between. In nucleotides, the CDR3 is TGTGCCAGCAGTTTGAACGGGGGGATGAACACTGAAGCTTTCTTT. Translating it yields CASSLNGGMNTEAFF.

The chain has TRBV5-4 and TRBJ2-7, with 7 bases identical to TRBD2. This CDR3 has 16 amino acids. Trimming removed 3 bases from V and 4 bases from J; junction bases left unmatched: 13. Germline assignment: CDR1 SGHNT and CDR2 YYREEE (reference sequence). The CDR3 loop reads CASSSPGGLDRYEQYF. Here the CDR3 DNA reads TGTGCCAGCAGCTCACCAGGCGGACTAGATCGTTACGAGCAGTACTTC.

The chain couples TRBV5-1 to TRBJ2-2; the D gene is possibly TRBD1 (5 bases). V was trimmed by 5 bases and J by 0 bases, leaving 11 bases between them. The length of the CDR3 is 15 residues. Germline CDR1 is SGHRS and CDR2 is YFSETQ. The CDR3 sequence: CASSLGRANTGELFF. Here the CDR3 DNA reads TGCGCCAGCAGTCTGGGCAGGGCGAACACCGGGGAGCTGTTTTTT. The whole variable domain, filled in from reference TRBV5-1 and TRBJ2-2, reads KAGVTQTPRYLIKTRGQQVTLSCSPISGHRSVSWYQQTPGQGLQFLFEYFSETQRNKGNFPGRFSGRQFSNSRSEMNVSTLELGDSALYLCASSLGRANTGELFFGEGSRLTVL.

The count of this clone is one. J is TRBJ1-2 and V is TRBV5-4; 10 nucleotides match TRBD1. Germline assignment: CDR1 SGHNT and CDR2 YYREEE (reference sequence). This CDR3 region has 13 residues. Germline trimming cut 4 bases from V and 8 bases from J; bases unmatched to any gene: 5. The CDR3 DNA sequence: TGTGCCAGCAGCCCTGGACAGGGGGGAGGCTACACCTTC. Protein: CASSPGQGGGYTF.